This TCR beta chain was retrieved from a study of T-cell memory formation after mild COVID-19. TCRdb called the 5' RACE reads again in MiXCR, with one record for every CDR3 protein. The sample holds about 150,000 distinct CDR3 sequences, about 5.7% seen once. The CDR3 spans 15 residues. Germline CDR1 is MNHEY and CDR2 is SVGAGI. The V end lost 5 bases, the J end lost 0 bases, and 13 bases lay between the germline ends. On this clonotype itself: Its matching antigen is unknown.

Study-wide results and caveats: Clones that contracted from day 15 to 85 had balanced CD4/CD8; later expanders were CD4+ biased. SARS-CoV-2 specificity was not confirmed for second-wave clones peaking on day 37. CD4+ clones that contracted lay mainly in CM and EM; CD8+ ones lay in EMRA.

This TCR came from an adult woman who had mild COVID-19 (a few samples of this study predate the infection). Cell type and time point are not known. The rearrangement joins TRBV6-5 to TRBJ1-1, with a tentative D call TRBD1 (6 bases). Sequenced material: PBMCs or a T cell subset sorted from them (not recorded which). CDR3 in DNA: TGTGCCAGCAGTGATGACAGGAGGTTGAACACTGAAGCTTTCTTT. It encodes CASSDDRRLNTEAFF.